This T cell receptor (beta chain) was recovered during a study of T cell responses to AZD1222 COVID-19 vaccine. Of note for this clone: Its antigen is not known.

Study-level findings and limits: Samples come after the peak T cell response, not at day 14. Recipients of two AZD1222 doses showed rising Spike-specific TCR breadth and depth. Among the donors, most were white British and more were female, and clonal diversity was possibly underestimated. Only a handful of people who got AZD1222 tested seropositive at baseline.

TCRdb's table, derived via immunoSEQ multiplex PCR, lists solely in-frame clones and lacks some. The sample shows tens of thousands of clones, around 82% of them seen only once. The V segment lost 4 bases and the J segment 6 bases; nucleotides outside the gene matches: 10. The germline gives CDR1 SGDLS, CDR2 YYNGEE. The CDR3 has 14 residues. The material was peripheral blood, obtained 28 days after the second AZD1222 dose. The J gene is TRBJ2-7, the V gene TRBV9; TRBD2 aligns across 7 bases. The receptor comes from an adult who received the AZD1222 COVID-19 vaccine. As DNA, the CDR3 is TGTGCCAGCAGCTACTCAGCGGGGACCCCCGAGCAGTACTTC. This sequence encodes CASSYSAGTPEQYF.